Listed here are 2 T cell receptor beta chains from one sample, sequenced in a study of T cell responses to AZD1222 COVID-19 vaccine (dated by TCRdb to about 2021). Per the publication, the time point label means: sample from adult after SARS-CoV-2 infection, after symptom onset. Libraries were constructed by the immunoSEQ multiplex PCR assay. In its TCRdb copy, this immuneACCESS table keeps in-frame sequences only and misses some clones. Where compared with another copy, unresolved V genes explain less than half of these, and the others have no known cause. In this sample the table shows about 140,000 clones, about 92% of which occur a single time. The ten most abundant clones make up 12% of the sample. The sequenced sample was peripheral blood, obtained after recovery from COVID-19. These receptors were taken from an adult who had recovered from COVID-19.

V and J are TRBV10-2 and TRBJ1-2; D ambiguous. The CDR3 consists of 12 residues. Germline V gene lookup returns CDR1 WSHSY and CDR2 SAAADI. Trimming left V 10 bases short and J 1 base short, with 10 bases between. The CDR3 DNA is TGCGCCACCCGGACGGATAACTATGGCTACACCTTC. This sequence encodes CATRTDNYGYTF.

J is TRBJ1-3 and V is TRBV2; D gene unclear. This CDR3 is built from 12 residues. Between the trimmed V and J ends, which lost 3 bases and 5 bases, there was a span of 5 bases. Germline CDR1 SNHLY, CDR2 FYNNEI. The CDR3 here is CASSDSRNTIYF. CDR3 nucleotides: TGTGCCAGCAGTGATTCCCGAAACACCATATATTTT.